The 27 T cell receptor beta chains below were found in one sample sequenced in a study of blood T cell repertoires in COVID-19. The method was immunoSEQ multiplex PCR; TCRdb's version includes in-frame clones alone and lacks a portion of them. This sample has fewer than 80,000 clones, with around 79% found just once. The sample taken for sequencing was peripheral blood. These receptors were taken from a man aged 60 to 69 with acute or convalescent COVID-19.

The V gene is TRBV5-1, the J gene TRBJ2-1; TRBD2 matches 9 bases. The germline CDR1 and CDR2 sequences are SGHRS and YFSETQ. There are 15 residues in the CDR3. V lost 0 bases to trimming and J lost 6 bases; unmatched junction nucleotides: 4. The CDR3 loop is CASSLASSGVNEQFF. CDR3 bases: TGCGCCAGCAGCTTGGCCTCTAGCGGGGTCAATGAGCAGTTCTTC.

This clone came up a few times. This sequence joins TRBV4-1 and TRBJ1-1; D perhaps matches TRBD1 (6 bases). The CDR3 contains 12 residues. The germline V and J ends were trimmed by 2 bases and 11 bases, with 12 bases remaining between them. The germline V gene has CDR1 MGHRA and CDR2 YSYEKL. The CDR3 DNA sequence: TGCGCCAGCAGCCAAACAGACAGGTTTGCTTTCTTT. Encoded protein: CASSQTDRFAFF.

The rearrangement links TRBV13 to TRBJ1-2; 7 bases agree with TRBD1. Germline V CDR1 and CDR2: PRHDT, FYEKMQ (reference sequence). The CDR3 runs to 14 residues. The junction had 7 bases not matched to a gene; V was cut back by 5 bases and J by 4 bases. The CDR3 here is CASSPPDRPYGYTF. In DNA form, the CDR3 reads TGTGCCAGCAGCCCCCCGGACAGGCCCTATGGCTACACCTTC.

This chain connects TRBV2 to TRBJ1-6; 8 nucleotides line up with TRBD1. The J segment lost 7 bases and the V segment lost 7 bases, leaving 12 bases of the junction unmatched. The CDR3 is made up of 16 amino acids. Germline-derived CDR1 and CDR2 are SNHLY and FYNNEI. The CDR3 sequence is CASNIGKDRGNSPLHF. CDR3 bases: TGTGCCAGCAACATTGGGAAAGACAGGGGAAATTCACCCCTCCACTTT.

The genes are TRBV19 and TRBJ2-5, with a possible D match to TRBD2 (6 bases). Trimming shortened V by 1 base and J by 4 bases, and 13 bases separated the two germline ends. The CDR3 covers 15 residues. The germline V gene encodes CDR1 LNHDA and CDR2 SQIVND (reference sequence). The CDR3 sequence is CASSIAWGERETQYF. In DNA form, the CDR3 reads TGTGCCAGTAGTATAGCTTGGGGGGAGAGAGAGACCCAGTACTTC.

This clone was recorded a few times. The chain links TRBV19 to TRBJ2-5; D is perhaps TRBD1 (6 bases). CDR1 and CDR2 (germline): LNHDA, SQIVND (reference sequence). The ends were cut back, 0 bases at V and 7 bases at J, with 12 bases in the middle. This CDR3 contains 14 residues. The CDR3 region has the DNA TGTGCCAGTAGTATAGAAGTCCAGGGGACGACCCAGTACTTC. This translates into CASSIEVQGTTQYF.

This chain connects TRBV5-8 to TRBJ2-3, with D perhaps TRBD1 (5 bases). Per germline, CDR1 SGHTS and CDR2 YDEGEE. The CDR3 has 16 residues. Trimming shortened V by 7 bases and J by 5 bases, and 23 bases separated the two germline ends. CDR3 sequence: CASAERARRGIDTQYF. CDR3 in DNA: TGTGCCAGCGCCGAGCGAGCGCGAAGGGGTATAGATACGCAGTATTTT.

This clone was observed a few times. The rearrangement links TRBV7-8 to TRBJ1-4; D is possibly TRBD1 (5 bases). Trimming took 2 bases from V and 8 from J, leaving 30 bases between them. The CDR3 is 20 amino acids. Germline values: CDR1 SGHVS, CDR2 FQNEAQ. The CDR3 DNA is TGTGCCAGCAGCTTAAAAGGTAATAGGACGGACCAGAAAAAGGGGGAAAAACTGTTTTTT. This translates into CASSLKGNRTDQKKGEKLFF. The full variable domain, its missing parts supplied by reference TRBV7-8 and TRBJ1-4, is GAGVSQSPRYKVAKRGQDVALRCDPISGHVSLFWYQQALGQGPEFLTYFQNEAQLDKSGLPSDRFFAERPEGSVSTLKIQRTQQEDSAVYLCASSLKGNRTDQKKGEKLFFGSGTQLSVL.

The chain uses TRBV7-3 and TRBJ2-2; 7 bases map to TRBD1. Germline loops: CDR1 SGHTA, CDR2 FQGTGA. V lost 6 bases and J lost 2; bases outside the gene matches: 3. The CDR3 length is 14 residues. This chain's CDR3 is CASRQGTNTGELFF. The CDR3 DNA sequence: TGTGCCAGCAGACAGGGGACCAACACCGGGGAGCTGTTTTTT.

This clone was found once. The CDR3 here is CASSLEVTGGTGELFF. CDR3 nucleotide sequence: TGCGCCAGCAGCTTGGAGGTGACCGGGGGGACCGGGGAGCTGTTTTTT. The chain has TRBV5-1 and TRBJ2-2; 7 bases are a match to TRBD2. The CDR3 totals 16 residues. After removal of 0 bases from V and 5 bases from J, the junction contained 7 bases not matched to a gene. The germline gives CDR1 SGHRS, CDR2 YFSETQ.

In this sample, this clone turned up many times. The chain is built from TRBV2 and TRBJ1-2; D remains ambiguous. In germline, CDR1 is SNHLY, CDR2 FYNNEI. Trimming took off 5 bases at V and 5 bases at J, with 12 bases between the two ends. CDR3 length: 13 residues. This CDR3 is CASSIQSVYGYTF. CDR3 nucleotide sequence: TGTGCCAGCAGTATACAGTCGGTGTATGGCTACACCTTC.

As DNA, the CDR3 is TGTGCCAGCAGCCAAGAGCTGGGGCCAGGAGATACGCAGTATTTT. Protein: CASSQELGPGDTQYF. V usage is TRBV3-1 (or the pseudogene TRBV3-2) and J usage is TRBJ2-3; TRBD1 is a possible D gene (5 bases). Germline-derived CDR1 and CDR2 are LGHDT and YNNKEL (reference sequence). The CDR3 covers 15 residues. V was pared by 0 bases and J by 5 bases, with 12 bases between.

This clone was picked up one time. CDR3 DNA sequence: TGTGCCAGCAGCCCCGGGACAGGGGGGTACAATGAGCAGTTCTTC. Amino acid sequence: CASSPGTGGYNEQFF. This chain uses TRBV5-6 with TRBJ2-1; 11 nucleotides align to TRBD1. The CDR3 loop spans 15 amino acids. V was pared by 4 bases and J by 4 bases, with 4 bases of the junction left unmatched. Germline V lookup: CDR1 SGHDT, CDR2 YYEEEE. The full variable domain, in which reference TRBV5-6 and TRBJ2-1 provide the parts outside the CDR3, is DAGVTQSPTHLIKTRGQQVTLRCSPKSGHDTVSWYQQALGQGPQFIFQYYEEEERQRGNFPDRFSGHQFPNYSSELNVNALLLGDSALYLCASSPGTGGYNEQFFGPGTRLTVL.

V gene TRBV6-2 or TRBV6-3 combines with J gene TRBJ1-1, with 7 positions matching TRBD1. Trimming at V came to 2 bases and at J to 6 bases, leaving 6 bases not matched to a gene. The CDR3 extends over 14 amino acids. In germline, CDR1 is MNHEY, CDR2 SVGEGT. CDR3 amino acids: CASSYRGRKAEAFF. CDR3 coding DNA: TGTGCCAGCAGTTACAGGGGGCGTAAGGCTGAAGCTTTCTTT.

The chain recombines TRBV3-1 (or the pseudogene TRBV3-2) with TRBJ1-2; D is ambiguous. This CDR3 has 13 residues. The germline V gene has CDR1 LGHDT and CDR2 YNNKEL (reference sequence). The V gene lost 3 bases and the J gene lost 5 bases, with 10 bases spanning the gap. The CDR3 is CASSHKAGYGYTF. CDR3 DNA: TGTGCCAGCAGCCATAAAGCGGGTTATGGCTACACCTTC.

CDR3 DNA: TGTGCCAGCAGCTTTGGGACAGCCTACGAGCAGTACTTC. It is translated as CASSFGTAYEQYF. The J gene is TRBJ2-7, the V gene TRBV11-3; 7 nucleotides align to TRBD1. Germline trimming cut 3 bases from V and 2 bases from J; bases unmatched to any gene: 1. The CDR3 is 13 amino acids. The germline V gene encodes CDR1 SGHNT and CDR2 YENEEA.

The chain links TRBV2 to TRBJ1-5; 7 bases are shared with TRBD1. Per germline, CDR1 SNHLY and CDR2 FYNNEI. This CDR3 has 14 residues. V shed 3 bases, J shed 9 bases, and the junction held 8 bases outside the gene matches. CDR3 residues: CASSELSAGGPQHF. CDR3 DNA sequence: TGTGCCAGCAGTGAGTTGAGTGCAGGGGGGCCCCAGCATTTT.

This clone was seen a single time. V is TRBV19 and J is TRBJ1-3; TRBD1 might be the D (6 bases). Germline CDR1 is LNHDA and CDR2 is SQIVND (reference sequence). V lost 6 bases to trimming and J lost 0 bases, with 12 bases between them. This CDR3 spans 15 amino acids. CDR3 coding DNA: TGTGCCAGTAGCCACAGGGACCCCTCTGGAAACACCATATATTTT. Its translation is CASSHRDPSGNTIYF. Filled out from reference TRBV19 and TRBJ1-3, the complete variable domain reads DGGITQSPKYLFRKEGQNVTLSCEQNLNHDAMYWYRQDPGQGLRLIYYSQIVNDFQKGDIAEGYSVSREKKESFPLTVTSAQKNPTAFYLCASSHRDPSGNTIYFGEGSWLTVV.

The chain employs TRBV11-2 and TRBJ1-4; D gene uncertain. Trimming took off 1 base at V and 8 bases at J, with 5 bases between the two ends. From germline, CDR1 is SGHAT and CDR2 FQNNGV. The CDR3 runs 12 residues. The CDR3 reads CASSLGEEKLFF. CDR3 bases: TGTGCCAGCAGCTTAGGAGAGGAAAAACTGTTTTTT.

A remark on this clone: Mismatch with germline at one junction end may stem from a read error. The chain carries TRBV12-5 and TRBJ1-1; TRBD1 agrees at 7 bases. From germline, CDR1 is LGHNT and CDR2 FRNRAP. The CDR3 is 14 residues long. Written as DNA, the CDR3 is TGTGCTAGTGGTCCGGGACAGTTGAACACTAAAGCTTTCTTT. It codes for CASGPGQLNTKAFF.

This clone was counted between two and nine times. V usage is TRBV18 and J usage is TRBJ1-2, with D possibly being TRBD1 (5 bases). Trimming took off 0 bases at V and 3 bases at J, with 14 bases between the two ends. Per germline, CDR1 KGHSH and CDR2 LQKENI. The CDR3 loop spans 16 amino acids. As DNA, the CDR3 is TGTGCCAGCTCACCACCGGGCAGGGCCCCCGACTATGGCTACACCTTC. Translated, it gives CASSPPGRAPDYGYTF.

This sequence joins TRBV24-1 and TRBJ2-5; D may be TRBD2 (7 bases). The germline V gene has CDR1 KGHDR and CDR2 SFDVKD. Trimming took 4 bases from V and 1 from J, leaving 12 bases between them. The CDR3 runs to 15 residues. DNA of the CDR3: TGTGCCACCAGTGAGAGACGGGGGGCCCAAGAGACCCAGTACTTC. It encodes CATSERRGAQETQYF.

CDR3 coding DNA: TGTGCCAGCAGCTCCCACGGGACTAGCTCCTACGAGCAGTACTTC. Its protein is CASSSHGTSSYEQYF. This chain uses TRBV11-3 with TRBJ2-7; 8 bases agree with TRBD2. Per the germline V gene, CDR1 is SGHNT and CDR2 is YENEEA. V lost 4 bases, J lost 0 bases, and 5 bases stayed unmatched. This CDR3 is built from 15 residues.

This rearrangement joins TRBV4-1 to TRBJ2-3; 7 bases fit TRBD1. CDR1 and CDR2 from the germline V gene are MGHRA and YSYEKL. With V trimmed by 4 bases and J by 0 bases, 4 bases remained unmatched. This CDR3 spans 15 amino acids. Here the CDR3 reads CASSRTGASTDTQYF. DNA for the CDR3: TGCGCCAGCAGCCGGACAGGAGCAAGCACAGATACGCAGTATTTT.

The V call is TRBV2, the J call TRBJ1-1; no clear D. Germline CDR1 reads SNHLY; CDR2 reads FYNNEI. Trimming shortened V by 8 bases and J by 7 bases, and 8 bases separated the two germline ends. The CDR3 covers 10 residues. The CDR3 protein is CASLAREAFF. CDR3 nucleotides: TGTGCCAGCTTGGCCCGTGAAGCTTTCTTT.

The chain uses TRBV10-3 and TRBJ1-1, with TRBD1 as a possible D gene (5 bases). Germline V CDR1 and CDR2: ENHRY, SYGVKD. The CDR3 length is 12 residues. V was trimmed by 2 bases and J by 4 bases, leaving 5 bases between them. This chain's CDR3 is CAISERGTEAFF. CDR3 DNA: TGTGCCATCAGTGAGAGGGGCACTGAAGCTTTCTTT.

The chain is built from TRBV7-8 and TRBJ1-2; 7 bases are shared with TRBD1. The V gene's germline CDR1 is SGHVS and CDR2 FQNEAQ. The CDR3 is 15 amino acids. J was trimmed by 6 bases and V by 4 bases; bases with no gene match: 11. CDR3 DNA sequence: TGTGCCAGCAGCTCCCGGGACAGTGGCCGACATGGCTACACCTTC. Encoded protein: CASSSRDSGRHGYTF.